The clone carrying this TCR beta chain was picked up a small number of times. Its specificity is not known. Cells defined as naive were viable CD3+CD4+ or CD3+CD8+ and CCR7+CD45RA+CD45RO-CD95-CD27+CD28+. This related bone marrow graft donor gave peripheral blood on the day of marrow donation. The record originates from a study of T cells after posttransplantation cyclophosphamide. General study results and limits: Skin or GI-infiltrating T cells shared few TRB sequences with blood.

The table came from immunoSEQ multiplex PCR; TCRdb's copy has only in-frame clones and leaves some out. Counted here are under 40,000 clones, roughly 90% occurring once; the ten biggest clones make up 0.1% to 0.12%. CDR1 is SGHRS and CDR2 is YFSETQ in the germline V gene. Trimming removed 2 bases from V and 0 bases from J; junction bases left unmatched: 11. The CDR3 contains 19 residues. The origin of this receptor is a man under 40 in good health and a related stem cell transplant donor. The chain carries TRBV5-1 and TRBJ1-5; 10 bases map to TRBD1. Material: naive CD4+ T cells sorted from blood. The CDR3 region has the DNA TGCGCCAGCAGCTTATACCCGCCGACAGGGGGCCTTAGCAATCAGCCCCAGCATTTT. This codes for CASSLYPPTGGLSNQPQHF.